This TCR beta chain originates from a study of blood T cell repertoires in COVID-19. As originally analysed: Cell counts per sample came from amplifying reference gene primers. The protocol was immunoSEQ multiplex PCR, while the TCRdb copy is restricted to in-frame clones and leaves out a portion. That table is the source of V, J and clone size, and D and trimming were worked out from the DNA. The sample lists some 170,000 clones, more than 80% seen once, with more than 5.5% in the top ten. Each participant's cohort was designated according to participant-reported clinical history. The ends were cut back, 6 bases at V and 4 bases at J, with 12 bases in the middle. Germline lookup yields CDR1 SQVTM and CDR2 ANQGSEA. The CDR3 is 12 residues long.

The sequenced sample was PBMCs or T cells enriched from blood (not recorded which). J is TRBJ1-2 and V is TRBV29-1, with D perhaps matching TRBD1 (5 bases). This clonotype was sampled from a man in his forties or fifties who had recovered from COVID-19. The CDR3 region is CSVLTGPYGYTF. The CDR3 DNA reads TGCAGCGTACTCACAGGTCCCTATGGCTACACCTTC.